Below are 13 T cell receptor beta chains sequenced from a single sample in a study of shared clonotypes between healthy human individuals. Assay: immunoSEQ multiplex PCR; the TCRdb copy retains only in-frame clones and omits some. The table lists about 1 million clones, roughly 80% of them singletons. The specimen was memory CD4+ T cells sorted from blood. Subset described: CD45RA-negative fraction. These receptors were obtained from a man aged 18 to 30 in good health.

This clone was observed a single time. The chain employs TRBV5-4 and TRBJ2-4, with D possibly matching TRBD1 (6 bases). The germline V gene has CDR1 SGHNT and CDR2 YYREEE (reference sequence). V shed 4 bases and J shed 0 bases, with 17 bases lying between them. The CDR3 runs 17 residues. The CDR3 DNA reads TGTGCCAGCAGCCCGAAATTCGGACAGCTAGCCAAAAACATTCAGTACTTC. This encodes CASSPKFGQLAKNIQYF. Based on the CDR3 plus reference TRBV5-4 and TRBJ2-4, the full variable domain is ETGVTQSPTHLIKTRGQQVTLRCSSQSGHNTVSWYQQALGQGPQFIFQYYREEENGRGNFPPRFSGLQFPNYSSELNVNALELDDSALYLCASSPKFGQLAKNIQYFGAGTRLSVL.

This clone appeared once. The chain employs TRBV15 and TRBJ1-6, with unresolved D. Germline-derived CDR1 and CDR2 are LNHNV and YYDKDF (reference sequence). V lost 0 bases, J lost 7 bases, and 19 bases lay in between. CDR3 length equals 18 residues. The CDR3 protein is CATSREASRTFPNSPLHF. CDR3 sequence (DNA): TGTGCCACCAGCAGAGAGGCCTCCAGGACTTTCCCCAATTCACCCCTCCACTTT.

The V call is TRBV13, the J call TRBJ1-6; 8 bases are shared with TRBD1. J was trimmed by 10 bases and V by 2 bases; bases with no gene match: 7. Germline V CDR1 and CDR2: PRHDT, FYEKMQ (reference sequence). The CDR3 is made up of 15 amino acids. The CDR3 DNA reads as TGTGCCAGCAGCTTAACAGGACAGGGCCTCTCACCCCTCCACTTT. It is translated as CASSLTGQGLSPLHF. The full variable domain, its missing parts supplied by reference TRBV13 and TRBJ1-6, is AAGVIQSPRHLIKEKRETATLKCYPIPRHDTVYWYQQGPGQDPQFLISFYEKMQSDKGSIPDRFSAQQFSDYHSELNMSSLELGDSALYFCASSLTGQGLSPLHFGNGTRLTVT.

J is TRBJ2-1 and V is TRBV9, with D perhaps TRBD1 (8 bases). V lost 3 bases, J lost 2 bases, and 12 bases lay in between. Germline CDR1 and CDR2: SGDLS and YYNGEE. The CDR3 runs 15 residues. Written as DNA, the CDR3 is TGTGCCAGCAGCGCGGGGGGACAGGCCTACAATGAGCAGTTCTTC. Amino acid sequence: CASSAGGQAYNEQFF.

With respect to this clone: Other DNA sequences from this sample encode an identical CDR3 as well. The chain employs TRBV9 and TRBJ2-2; perhaps TRBD1 as D (5 bases). The germline V and J ends were trimmed by 1 base and 2 bases, with 6 bases remaining between them. The germline V gene encodes CDR1 SGDLS and CDR2 YYNGEE. There are 14 residues in the CDR3. Written as DNA, the CDR3 is TGTGCCAGCAGCGTACAGGGAAACACCGGGGAGCTGTTTTTT. As protein: CASSVQGNTGELFF.

About this clone itself: In the same sample, other DNA sequences code for this CDR3. The chain has TRBV25-1 and TRBJ1-2; D not certain. V shed 1 base and J shed 5 bases, with 5 bases lying between them. Looked up from germline, CDR1 is MGHDK and CDR2 is SYGVNS. The CDR3 is 12 amino acids. Written as DNA, the CDR3 is TGTGCCAGCAGTGAATTAGGTTATGGCTACACCTTC. This translates into CASSELGYGYTF.

J is TRBJ2-1 and V is TRBV5-4, with a possible D match to TRBD1 (5 bases). The CDR3 loop spans 15 amino acids. Per germline, CDR1 SGHNT and CDR2 YYREEE (reference sequence). V was pared by 0 bases and J by 6 bases, with 13 bases between. CDR3 nucleotides: TGTGCCAGCAGCTTGGAGGGTCGGACAACCAATGAGCAGTTCTTC. This gives the protein CASSLEGRTTNEQFF.

The chain has TRBV28 and TRBJ1-2; D is perhaps TRBD1 (6 bases). This CDR3 comprises 15 residues. V was cut by 4 bases and J by 4 bases, with 16 bases left in between. Per germline, CDR1 MDHEN and CDR2 SYDVKM. In nucleotides, the CDR3 is TGTGCCAGCAGTTACTACCGACAGGTGCCCTATGGCTACACCTTC. Translation: CASSYYRQVPYGYTF.

Only one count was recorded for this clone. The rearrangement joins TRBV2 to TRBJ2-5, with 10 positions matching TRBD2. CDR3 length: 16 amino acids. CDR1 and CDR2 (germline): SNHLY, FYNNEI. V was pared by 6 bases and J by 1 base, with 8 bases of the junction left unmatched. Here the CDR3 reads CASSPRTSGSQETQYF. In nucleotides, the CDR3 is TGTGCCAGCAGCCCCCGGACTAGCGGTTCCCAAGAGACCCAGTACTTC. The complete variable domain, with remaining parts taken from reference TRBV2 and TRBJ2-5, reads EPEVTQTPSHQVTQMGQEVILRCVPISNHLYFYWYRQILGQKVEFLVSFYNNEISEKSEIFDDQFSVERPDGSNFTLKIRSTKLEDSAMYFCASSPRTSGSQETQYFGPGTRLLVL.

This clone has a handful of counts. This chain joins TRBV30 and TRBJ1-1, with 7 bases that match TRBD1. Unmatched junction bases numbered 5, after V lost 2 bases and J lost 5 bases. CDR1 is GTSNPN, CDR2 SVGIG, per germline (reference sequence). This CDR3 has 13 amino acids. CDR3 loop: CAWSRNRGTEAFF. The CDR3 bases are TGTGCCTGGAGTCGTAACAGGGGTACTGAAGCTTTCTTT.

The genes are TRBV11-2 and TRBJ2-1; 10 positions match TRBD1. V lost 3 bases, J lost 7 bases, and 6 bases stayed unmatched. CDR1 is SGHAT, CDR2 FQNNGV, per germline. This CDR3 is built from 15 residues. In nucleotides, the CDR3 is TGTGCCAGCAGCTTCGGGACAGGGGTGATGAATGAGCAGTTCTTC. It translates to CASSFGTGVMNEQFF.

This clone was detected only a few times. This chain links TRBV19 with TRBJ1-6; 7 bases align to TRBD1. With 6 bases clipped from V and 7 bases from J, the junction kept 6 bases outside the gene matches. CDR3 length: 14 amino acids. From germline, CDR1 is LNHDA and CDR2 SQIVND (reference sequence). This CDR3 reads CASRVQGENSPLHF. In nucleotides, the CDR3 is TGTGCCAGTAGAGTCCAGGGGGAAAATTCACCCCTCCACTTT.

This clone has more than one count but fewer than ten. The chain combines TRBV28 with TRBJ2-7; D is undetermined. This CDR3 is built from 11 residues. CDR1 and CDR2 from the germline V gene are MDHEN and SYDVKM. Trimming shortened V by 8 bases and J by 7 bases, and 12 bases separated the two germline ends. As DNA, the CDR3 is TGTGCCAGCGTAGGGTTTTCAGAGCAGTACTTC. It translates to CASVGFSEQYF.